Listed below are T cell receptor beta chains from one sample, sequenced in a study of OX40 agonist ivuxolimab in advanced cancers. Clones were read by immunoSEQ multiplex PCR, and TCRdb kept only the in-frame ones, dropping some. Of under 100,000 clones listed, about 91% are singletons. Sequencing used CD4+ or CD8+ T cells sorted from blood, obtained in a trial of the OX40 agonist ivuxolimab. All receptors come from an adult with an advanced solid tumor such as melanoma, head and neck, liver or kidney cancer. Each CDR3 is given with its conserved first and last residue. A D gene is named only where the DNA matches it firmly. Size is stated for part of the rows, as once, few or many counts, or as a class when the clone is expanded.

D: -; J: TRBJ2-1; size: -; V: TRBV2; CDR3: CASSRQGDYNEQFF; DNA: TGTGCCAGCAGTAGGCAGGGCGACTACAATGAGCAGTTCTTC
D: TRBD1; J: TRBJ2-1; size: -; V: TRBV7-3; CDR3: CASSFGQVGNEQFF; DNA: TGTGCCAGCAGCTTTGGACAGGTTGGGAATGAGCAGTTCTTC
D: -; J: TRBJ2-2; size: once; V: TRBV6-6; CDR3: CAERRGGENTGELFF; DNA: TGTGCCGAACGCCGGGGCGGGGAGAACACCGGGGAGCTGTTTTTT
D: -; J: TRBJ2-3; size: -; V: TRBV6-1; CDR3: CASTPGVGSGDTQYF; DNA: TGTGCCAGCACCCCAGGGGTTGGGAGCGGAGATACGCAGTATTTT
D: TRBD1; J: TRBJ2-7; size: -; V: TRBV30; CDR3: CAWSDTGGPYEQYF; DNA: TGTGCCTGGAGTGATACAGGGGGCCCCTACGAGCAGTACTTC
D: TRBD1; J: TRBJ2-2; size: -; V: TRBV4-3; CDR3: CASSQVAQGAKTGELFF; DNA: TGCGCCAGCAGCCAAGTGGCACAGGGGGCGAAGACCGGGGAGCTGTTTTTT
D: TRBD1; J: TRBJ1-2; size: -; V: TRBV28; CDR3: CASSWGTAYGYTF; DNA: TGTGCCAGCAGTTGGGGGACAGCGTATGGCTACACCTTC
D: -; J: TRBJ2-3; size: -; V: TRBV21-1; CDR3: CATGSNTQYF; DNA: TGTGCCACCGGTTCCAATACGCAGTATTTT
D: -; J: TRBJ2-5; size: -; V: TRBV9; CDR3: CASSAETWETQYF; DNA: TGTGCCAGCAGCGCCGAGACGTGGGAGACCCAGTACTTC
D: TRBD2; J: TRBJ2-1; size: -; V: TRBV7-2; CDR3: CASSQTSGTPYNEQFF; DNA: TGTGCCAGCAGCCAGACTAGCGGGACGCCCTACAATGAGCAGTTCTTC
D: -; J: TRBJ2-3; size: -; V: TRBV5-1; CDR3: CASSLVQGADTQYF; DNA: TGCGCCAGCAGCTTGGTACAGGGAGCAGATACGCAGTATTTT
D: -; J: TRBJ1-2; size: few; V: TRBV2; CDR3: CASSEQGEGYTF; DNA: TGTGCCAGCAGTGAACAGGGAGAGGGCTACACCTTC
D: -; J: TRBJ2-7; size: -; V: TRBV19; CDR3: CASSIVRGYEQYF; DNA: TGTGCCAGTAGTATAGTTCGGGGCTACGAGCAGTACTTC
D: TRBD1; J: TRBJ1-2; size: few; V: TRBV7-2; CDR3: CASSLGQGSGYTF; DNA: TGTGCCAGCAGCTTAGGACAGGGGTCTGGCTACACCTTC
D: -; J: TRBJ1-5; size: -; V: TRBV7-2; CDR3: CASSLEVQPQHF; DNA: TGTGCCAGCAGCTTAGAGGTTCAGCCCCAGCATTTT
D: -; J: TRBJ1-5; size: -; V: TRBV30; CDR3: CAWSKDSNQPQHF; DNA: TGTGCCTGGAGTAAGGATAGCAATCAGCCCCAGCATTTT
D: TRBD1; J: TRBJ2-7; size: -; V: TRBV12-5; CDR3: CASGLGQGVYEQYF; DNA: TGTGCTAGTGGTTTGGGACAGGGGGTCTACGAGCAGTACTTC
D: -; J: TRBJ1-4; size: once; V: TRBV7-8; CDR3: CASSALSAASGKLFF; DNA: TGTGCCAGCAGCGCGCTTTCGGCAGCCAGCGGAAAACTGTTTTTT
D: -; J: TRBJ1-1; size: -; V: TRBV19; CDR3: CASSTQRGEAFF; DNA: TGTGCCAGTAGTACTCAGAGGGGTGAAGCTTTCTTT
D: -; J: TRBJ2-1; size: -; V: TRBV9; CDR3: CASSPRVSANSYNEQFF; DNA: TGTGCCAGCAGCCCTAGAGTGTCGGCAAACTCCTACAATGAGCAGTTCTTC
D: TRBD2; J: TRBJ2-7; size: -; V: TRBV10-3; CDR3: CAIRKIAGGINYEQYF; DNA: TGTGCCATCAGGAAGATAGCGGGAGGGATAAACTACGAGCAGTACTTC
D: -; J: TRBJ1-1; size: once; V: TRBV4-3; CDR3: CASSQGSRGMNTEAFF; DNA: TGCGCCAGCAGCCAAGGTTCTAGGGGTATGAACACTGAAGCTTTCTTT
D: TRBD1; J: TRBJ1-5; size: once; V: TRBV19; CDR3: CASSLMTGGHQPQHF; DNA: TGTGCCAGTAGTCTTATGACAGGGGGCCATCAGCCCCAGCATTTT
D: -; J: TRBJ2-1; size: -; V: TRBV19; CDR3: CASRNPWNEQFF; DNA: TGTGCCAGTAGGAATCCTTGGAATGAGCAGTTCTTC
D: TRBD2; J: TRBJ2-1; size: -; V: TRBV9; CDR3: CASSVSGRSDEQFF; DNA: TGTGCCAGCAGCGTTAGCGGGCGGAGCGATGAGCAGTTCTTC
D: TRBD2; J: TRBJ2-7; size: -; V: TRBV11-2; CDR3: CASSSGLALSSYEQYF; DNA: TGTGCCAGCAGCTCCGGACTAGCGTTAAGCTCCTACGAGCAGTACTTC
D: -; J: TRBJ2-5; size: few; V: TRBV18; CDR3: CASSPGGGETQYF; DNA: TGTGCCAGCTCGCCTGGGGGCGGAGAGACCCAGTACTTC
D: TRBD2; J: TRBJ2-7; size: -; V: TRBV19; CDR3: CATSRTSGYEQYF; DNA: TGTGCCACCAGTAGAACTAGCGGATACGAGCAGTACTTC
D: -; J: TRBJ1-2; size: few; V: TRBV29-1; CDR3: CSVGGEGYTF; DNA: TGCAGCGTTGGAGGGGAAGGCTACACCTTC
D: TRBD2; J: TRBJ2-5; size: once; V: TRBV28; CDR3: CASSLSASGRGETQYF; DNA: TGTGCCAGCAGTTTATCGGCTAGCGGGAGGGGGGAGACCCAGTACTTC
D: TRBD1; J: TRBJ2-1; size: -; V: TRBV10-3; CDR3: CAIGQGEHNEQFF; DNA: TGTGCCATCGGACAGGGGGAACACAATGAGCAGTTCTTC
D: TRBD1; J: TRBJ2-2; size: -; V: TRBV7-9; CDR3: CASRPGTGDTGELFF; DNA: TGTGCCAGCAGGCCCGGGACAGGGGACACCGGGGAGCTGTTTTTT
D: -; J: TRBJ2-4; size: -; V: TRBV4-1; CDR3: CASSQDRTPLAKNIQYF; DNA: TGCGCCAGCAGCCAAGATAGGACACCTCTAGCCAAAAACATTCAGTACTTC
D: TRBD2; J: TRBJ2-3; size: -; V: TRBV19; CDR3: CASSKQGLAESTDTQYF; DNA: TGTGCCAGTAGTAAACAGGGACTAGCGGAAAGCACAGATACGCAGTATTTT
D: TRBD1; J: TRBJ1-1; size: -; V: TRBV23-1; CDR3: CASTRDRDYTEAFF; DNA: TGCGCCAGCACCCGGGACAGGGACTACACTGAAGCTTTCTTT
D: -; J: TRBJ1-4; size: -; V: TRBV9; CDR3: CASSAGTNNEKLFF; DNA: TGTGCCAGCAGCGCGGGGACAAATAACGAAAAACTGTTTTTT
D: -; J: TRBJ2-3; size: -; V: TRBV6-4; CDR3: CASSDSFGTRTDTQYF; DNA: TGTGCCAGCAGTGACTCGTTTGGGACTCGCACGGATACGCAGTATTTT
D: TRBD1; J: TRBJ2-7; size: -; V: TRBV30; CDR3: CAWSSTGGEQYF; DNA: TGTGCCTGGAGTAGCACAGGGGGCGAGCAGTACTTC
D: TRBD1; J: TRBJ1-1; size: -; V: TRBV5-1; CDR3: CASSYNRGMNTEAFF; DNA: TGCGCCAGCAGCTATAACAGGGGGATGAACACTGAAGCTTTCTTT
D: -; J: TRBJ2-7; size: -; V: TRBV4-3; CDR3: CASSQDVNAGYEQYF; DNA: TGCGCCAGCAGCCAAGATGTAAACGCGGGGTACGAGCAGTACTTC
D: TRBD2; J: TRBJ2-3; size: -; V: TRBV7-9; CDR3: CASSYWTSGRLTDTQYF; DNA: TGTGCCAGCAGCTATTGGACTAGCGGGAGATTGACAGATACGCAGTATTTT
D: -; J: TRBJ2-1; size: -; V: TRBV9; CDR3: CASTRESAGNEQFF; DNA: TGTGCCAGCACTAGGGAGTCTGCCGGTAATGAGCAGTTCTTC
D: -; J: TRBJ1-5; size: -; V: TRBV23-1; CDR3: CASSQQPYSNQPQHF; DNA: TGCGCCAGCAGTCAACAGCCCTATAGCAATCAGCCCCAGCATTTT
D: -; J: TRBJ1-4; size: -; V: TRBV5-6; CDR3: CASSSLINEKLFF; DNA: TGTGCCAGCAGCTCGTTAATTAATGAAAAACTGTTTTTT
D: -; J: TRBJ2-3; size: -; V: TRBV30; CDR3: CASGRDTSTDTQYF; DNA: TGTGCCTCCGGACGGGATACTAGCACAGATACGCAGTATTTT
D: -; J: TRBJ1-5; size: -; V: TRBV28; CDR3: CASSPSQGLGNLDQPQHF; DNA: TGTGCCAGCAGCCCGAGCCAGGGACTGGGGAACTTGGATCAGCCCCAGCATTTT
D: -; J: TRBJ2-2; size: -; V: TRBV27; CDR3: CASSQQYAGELFF; DNA: TGTGCCAGCAGTCAACAGTATGCCGGGGAGCTGTTTTTT
D: -; J: TRBJ2-7; size: -; V: TRBV28; CDR3: CASSRPVFGTYEQYF; DNA: TGTGCCAGCAGTCGCCCGGTCTTCGGGACCTACGAGCAGTACTTC
D: TRBD1; J: TRBJ2-4; size: -; V: TRBV5-4; CDR3: CASSGRDSRDIQYF; DNA: TGTGCCAGCAGCGGTCGGGACAGTAGAGACATTCAGTACTTC
D: -; J: TRBJ2-1; size: -; V: TRBV6-6; CDR3: CASRRSEVYNEQFF; DNA: TGTGCCAGCAGGAGATCGGAGGTTTACAATGAGCAGTTCTTC
D: -; J: TRBJ1-3; size: -; V: TRBV5-1; CDR3: CASSLGGFSGNTIYF; DNA: TGCGCCAGCAGCTTGGGGGGATTCTCTGGAAACACCATATATTTT